This T cell receptor beta chain originates from a study of CXCR3 chemokines and chemotherapy response in bladder cancer. TCRdb recomputed calls from the PCR reads with MiXCR, one row per CDR3 protein. The sample yields about 3,000 distinct CDR3 sequences, approximately 15% seen once. Germline-derived CDR1 and CDR2 are LNHDA and SQIVND (reference sequence). V was clipped by 4 bases and J by 4 bases; unmatched bases: 10. This CDR3 region has 16 residues. V is TRBV19 and J is TRBJ1-2; 9 nucleotides align to TRBD1. Collection of the sample occurred from a patient whose treatment included neoadjuvant chemotherapy. This TCR was sampled from a human donor with bladder cancer that did not respond to neoadjuvant chemotherapy. The CDR3 reads CASSNLGQGLIYGYTF. The CDR3 region has the DNA TGTGCCAGTAGTAATTTGGGACAGGGACTAATCTATGGCTACACCTTC.